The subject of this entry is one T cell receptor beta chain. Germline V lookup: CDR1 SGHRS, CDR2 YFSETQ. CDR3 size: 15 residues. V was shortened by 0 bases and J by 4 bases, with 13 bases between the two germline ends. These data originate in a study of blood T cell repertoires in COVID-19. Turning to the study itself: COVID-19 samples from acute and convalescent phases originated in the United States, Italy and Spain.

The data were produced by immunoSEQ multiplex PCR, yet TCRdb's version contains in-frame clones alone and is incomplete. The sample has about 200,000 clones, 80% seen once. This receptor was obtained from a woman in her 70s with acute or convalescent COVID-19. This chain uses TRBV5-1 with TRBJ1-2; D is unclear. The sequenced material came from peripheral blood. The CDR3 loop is CASSLDTAGSYGYTF. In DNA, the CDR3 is TGCGCCAGCAGCTTGGATACCGCCGGGAGCTATGGCTACACCTTC.